One T cell receptor (beta chain) is described in this entry. This entry belongs to a study of blood T cell repertoires in COVID-19. Study-level information: There were acute and convalescent COVID-19 samples, and they came from the United States, Italy and Spain. PBMCs, B-cell-depleted T cells, or T cells provided the cDNA or gDNA that made up the material.

V lost 4 bases and J 6 bases, leaving 15 bases between the germline ends. CDR3 length equals 15 residues. Germline-derived CDR1 and CDR2 are KGHDR and SFDVKD. TCRdb's table, derived via immunoSEQ multiplex PCR, lists solely in-frame clones and lacks some. Of tens of thousands of clones listed, approximately 88% are singletons. The receptor comes from a human donor in a cohort sampled during active COVID-19. The material sequenced was peripheral blood. The rearrangement links TRBV24-1 to TRBJ2-1; D might be TRBD2 (5 bases). The CDR3 DNA follows: TGTGCCACCAGTGACCGCCGCGCGGGTCGCAATGAGCAGTTCTTC. It yields the protein CATSDRRAGRNEQFF.